This T cell receptor (beta chain) was captured in a study of blood T cells in healthy people across ages. CDR1 is SGHDT and CDR2 is YYEEEE in the germline V gene. V shed 0 bases and J shed 13 bases, with 29 bases lying between them. This CDR3 region has 18 residues. Study-level results: Diversity was estimated from one million T cells, and these estimates were considered underestimates.

Points on this clonotype: Its antigen is as yet unknown. A much larger clone differs from this one at a single base, so this may be a read error.

With a J-beta primer mix and a sample-barcoded 5' primer, a second PCR ran about 7 to 12 cycles. Each of the samples gave a minimum of 2.5 million paired-end reads that contained CDR3. TCRdb processed the 5' RACE reads anew with MiXCR; each CDR3 protein has one entry. The data hold about 930,000 distinct CDR3 sequences, with about 29% observed a single time. These data are also associated with another study on T cells of mothers and their children. As reported in that work: Each donor was one of three healthy Caucasian mothers or one of their six children. None of the identified T cell clones proved to be persistent microchimeric clones.

This sequence joins TRBV5-6 and TRBJ2-4; no clear D. Sequences were obtained from blood. The receptor was derived from a woman aged 35 to 49 in good health. CDR3 bases: TGTGCCAGCAGCTTGGGGGCGGCAGGCGCACTTACCTACAATGAGCAGTACTTC. It yields the protein CASSLGAAGALTYNEQYF.